The present TCR beta chain was sequenced within a study of T-cell reconstitution after alpha-beta-depleted transplantation in children. V lost 5 bases and J lost 2; bases outside the gene matches: 9. CDR1 DFQATT and CDR2 SNEGSKA come from the germline V gene (reference sequence). The CDR3 contains 14 residues. This clonotype was detected only a few times. Unique molecular identifiers were used in preparing the TCRbeta library. TCRdb itself ran the PCR reads through MiXCR, one entry per CDR3 protein. The top ten hold 5% to 6% of the sample, which has about 480,000 distinct CDR3 sequences, around 12% seen once.

The chain combines TRBV20-1 with TRBJ2-7; 7 bases align to TRBD1. This TCR was sampled from a human donor who donated a stem cell graft to a child with combined immunodeficiency. The sample in question was PBMCs from the stem cell graft donor, obtained from the stem cell graft. CDR3 coding DNA: TGCAGTGCTTCACAGGGGTGGCTCCCCTACGAGCAGTACTTC. It yields the protein CSASQGWLPYEQYF.